The rows below give T cell receptor beta chains drawn from one sample of a study of blood T cell repertoires in COVID-19. Libraries were prepared by immunoSEQ multiplex PCR; TCRdb keeps only in-frame clonotypes and omits some of them. This sample yields 25,000 to 30,000 clones, of which around 89% are seen a single time; more than 1.5% belongs to the top ten. Sequencing was done on a sample of peripheral blood. These receptors all come from a woman aged 60-75 years with active COVID-19. The CDR3 runs from the conserved cysteine through the conserved F or W. The D gene is left open where the match is weak. A row's size may be missing; if present it is once, few, many or a size class.

D gene	J gene	clone size	V gene	CDR3 length	CDR3 protein	CDR3 DNA
.	TRBJ2-1	.	TRBV5-1	19	CASSSPQGRAPLLGNEQFF	TGCGCCAGCAGCTCCCCTCAGGGGCGGGCGCCTCTTCTTGGCAATGAGCAGTTCTTC
TRBD1	TRBJ1-3	.	TRBV2	13	CASSGDRGNTIYF	TGTGCCAGCAGTGGGGACAGGGGAAACACCATATATTTT
.	TRBJ1-4	.	TRBV3-1/TRBV3-2	13	CASSPDSNEKLFF	TGTGCCAGCAGCCCGGACAGCAATGAAAAACTGTTTTTT
TRBD1	TRBJ1-2	few	TRBV4-1	15	CASSQGVTGSYGYTF	TGCGCCAGCAGCCAGGGGGTGACAGGGAGCTATGGCTACACCTTC
TRBD2	TRBJ2-7	once	TRBV28	14	CASTPRGGLNEQYF	TGTGCCAGCACCCCCCGGGGGGGGTTAAACGAGCAGTACTTC
.	TRBJ2-2	.	TRBV7-9	19	CASSLVFPGQFRGTGELFF	TGTGCCAGCAGCTTAGTGTTTCCCGGACAGTTCCGTGGCACCGGGGAGCTGTTTTTT
TRBD2	TRBJ2-3	.	TRBV9	15	CASSAQRDRTDTQYF	TGTGCCAGCAGCGCTCAGCGGGACCGCACAGATACGCAGTATTTT
TRBD2	TRBJ2-5	.	TRBV4-1	15	CASSQVTSGRETQYF	TGCGCCAGCAGCCAAGTAACTAGCGGGAGGGAGACCCAGTACTTC
.	TRBJ2-3	.	TRBV18	15	CASSPRQASTDTQYF	TGTGCCAGCTCACCACGGCAGGCTAGCACAGATACGCAGTATTTT
TRBD2	TRBJ2-7	.	TRBV27	13	CASGWGRGNEQYF	TGTGCCAGCGGATGGGGGAGGGGAAACGAGCAGTACTTC
.	TRBJ2-7	.	TRBV28	14	CASSQTGPRYEQYF	TGTGCCAGCAGTCAAACAGGGCCCCGATACGAGCAGTACTTC
TRBD1	TRBJ1-2	.	TRBV2	13	CASSVRERQGVAF	TGTGCCAGCAGTGTGCGGGAAAGACAGGGGGTCGCCTTC
TRBD2	TRBJ2-3	.	TRBV27	17	CASIGGGAIMSTDTQYF	TGTGCCAGCATTGGGGGAGGGGCTATAATGAGCACAGATACGCAGTATTTT
TRBD2	TRBJ2-2	.	TRBV19	18	CASTPSSGRALNTGELFF	TGTGCCAGTACCCCGTCTAGCGGGAGGGCCTTGAACACCGGGGAGCTGTTTTTT
TRBD2	TRBJ2-5	.	TRBV29-1	15	CSVEGGRSGVETQYF	TGCAGCGTTGAAGGCGGGAGGTCGGGAGTGGAGACCCAGTACTTC
.	TRBJ1-6	.	TRBV28	17	CASAIWERLGSNSPLHF	TGTGCCAGCGCCATCTGGGAGCGGTTGGGGAGTAATTCACCCCTCCACTTT
TRBD2	TRBJ2-7	.	TRBV7-7	13	CARDYGKRYEQYF	TGTGCCCGGGACTACGGCAAACGGTACGAGCAGTACTTC
.	TRBJ1-6	.	TRBV6-5	14	CATDTGLGNSPLHF	TGTGCCACCGACACCGGACTAGGGAATTCACCCCTCCACTTT